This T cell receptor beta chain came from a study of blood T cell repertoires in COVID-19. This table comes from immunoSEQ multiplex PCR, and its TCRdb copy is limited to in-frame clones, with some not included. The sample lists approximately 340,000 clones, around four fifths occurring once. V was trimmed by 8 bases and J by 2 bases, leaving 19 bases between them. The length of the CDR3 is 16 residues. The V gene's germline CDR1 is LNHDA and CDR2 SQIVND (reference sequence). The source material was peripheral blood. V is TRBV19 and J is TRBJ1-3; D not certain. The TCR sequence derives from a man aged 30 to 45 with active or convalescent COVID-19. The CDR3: CASFKKPGQAGNTIYF. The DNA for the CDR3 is TGTGCCAGTTTCAAAAAACCCGGTCAGGCTGGAAACACCATATATTTT.